One and the same sample provided the 28 T cell receptor gamma chains below, sequenced in a study of Vδ1+ human thymocytes. Study-level points and caveats: Thymic TRG and TRD repertoires appeared highly polyclonal, with Gaussian CDR3 length distributions.

These receptors have no identified antigens. Extracted RNA was reverse transcribed into cDNA. CDR3 amplicons came from multiplex PCR with pooled V-gene forward and constant-region reverse primers. TCRdb re-called the multiplex PCR reads using CATT. The sample lists about 36,000 gamma-chain clones, about 19% occurring once. What was sequenced was Vdelta1+ gamma-delta thymocytes from the thymus. Subset described: FACS-sorted CD3+ TCRalphabeta- TCRVdelta1+ TCRVdelta2- thymocytes. The receptors originated from a girl less than two years old who had congenital heart surgery.

Note on this clone: This sample includes further DNA sequences coding for the same CDR3. The V gene is TRGV2, the J gene TRGJP2. V shed 4 bases, J shed 2 bases, and the junction held 7 bases outside the gene matches. Germline assignment: CDR1 EGSNGY and CDR2 YDSYNSKV. This CDR3 is built from 15 residues. The CDR3 DNA sequence: TGTGCCACCTGGGATAGGCCCAGTAGTGATTGGATCAAGACGTTT. It is translated as CATWDRPSSDWIKTF.

This clone has only a few counts. This chain joins TRGV2 and TRGJP2. CDR3 length: 17 residues. Germline CDR1 reads EGSNGY; CDR2 reads YDSYNSKV. V was clipped by 0 bases and J by 2 bases; unmatched bases: 9. In nucleotides, the CDR3 is TGTGCCACCTGGGACGGGGAGGGTCTAAGTAGTGATTGGATCAAGACGTTT. Translating gives CATWDGEGLSSDWIKTF.

This clone has just a few counts. V and J are TRGV9 and TRGJ1 or TRGJ2. CDR3 length equals 12 residues. The germline V gene has CDR1 GITISATS and CDR2 ISYDGTV (reference sequence). V gave up 3 bases and J gave up 12 bases; unmatched junction bases: 11. In DNA form, the CDR3 reads TGTGCCTTGTGGGAGACGATGGTGTGGAAACTCTTT. It codes for CALWETMVWKLF.

The chain joins TRGV2 to TRGJ1 or TRGJ2. V was pared by 3 bases and J by 1 base, with 12 bases of the junction left unmatched. There are 16 residues in the CDR3. Germline V gene sequence: CDR1 EGSNGY, CDR2 YDSYNSKV. The CDR3 nucleotides are TGTGCCACCTGGGACAGGCTGGGCAGAAATTATTATAAGAAACTCTTT. It specifies CATWDRLGRNYYKKLF.

This clone was seen a few times. The rearrangement uses TRGV4 and TRGJ1 or TRGJ2. CDR3 length: 14 residues. J lost 4 bases, V lost 2 bases, and 8 bases had no gene match. Per germline, CDR1 EGSTGY and CDR2 YDSYTSSV. The DNA for the CDR3 is TGTGCCACCTGGGATGTTCGGAGATATTATAAGAAACTCTTT. Translating it yields CATWDVRRYYKKLF.

The genes are TRGV2 and TRGJ1 or TRGJ2. This CDR3 has 15 amino acids. V lost 1 base, J lost 8 bases, and 14 bases stayed unmatched. Germline V gene data show CDR1 as EGSNGY and CDR2 as YDSYNSKV. As DNA, the CDR3 is TGTGCCACCTGGGACGGCCCTCCCCGTTCGGATAAGAAACTCTTT. Translating gives CATWDGPPRSDKKLF.

This clone occurred once. This CDR3 is also generated by other DNA sequences in the sample. The V call is TRGV9, the J call TRGJP2. The germline CDR1 and CDR2 sequences are GITISATS and ISYDGTV (reference sequence). Trimming took 1 base from V and 2 from J; bases not matched to a gene: 4. This CDR3 comprises 15 residues. The CDR3 nucleotides read TGTGCCTTGTGGGAGGTTGAAAGTAGTGATTGGATCAAGACGTTT. It encodes CALWEVESSDWIKTF.

This clone was seen more than once but under ten times. This sample also contains other DNA sequences that code for the same CDR3. The chain has TRGV9 and TRGJ1 or TRGJ2. The CDR3 is made up of 11 amino acids. Germline CDR1 reads GITISATS; CDR2 reads ISYDGTV (reference sequence). J was trimmed by 11 bases and V by 0 bases; bases with no gene match: 4. In DNA, the CDR3 is TGTGCCTTGTGGGAGGTGGGTGAGAAACTCTTT. It yields the protein CALWEVGEKLF.

The chain recombines TRGV5 with TRGJ1 or TRGJ2. The CDR3 runs 14 residues. Looked up from germline, CDR1 is VINAFY and CDR2 is YDVSNSKD. The V gene end was trimmed by 0 bases and the J gene end by 7 bases; junction bases not matched to a gene: 9. CDR3 sequence: CATWDRPGEYKKLF. The CDR3 nucleotides are TGTGCCACCTGGGACAGGCCTGGGGAGTATAAGAAACTCTTT.

Concerning this clone itself: Other nucleotide sequences from this sample produce the same CDR3. This chain uses TRGV3 with TRGJ1 or TRGJ2. The length of the CDR3 is 11 residues. The germline CDR1 and CDR2 sequences are VTNTFY and YDVSTARD (reference sequence). V gave up 0 bases and J gave up 11 bases; unmatched junction bases: 4. CDR3 DNA sequence: TGTGCCACCTGGGACAGGCTCGAGAAACTCTTT. Residues: CATWDRLEKLF.

This clone was detected many times. A much larger clone is a single base away; this may be a read error. In the same sample, other DNA sequences code for this CDR3. The chain uses TRGV9 and TRGJ1 or TRGJ2. In germline, CDR1 is GITISATS, CDR2 ISYDGTV (reference sequence). The V segment lost 0 bases and the J segment 7 bases; nucleotides outside the gene matches: 3. The CDR3 covers 12 residues. For the CDR3, the DNA is TGTGCCTTGTGGGAGGTGGGATATAAGAAACTCTTT. Translated, it gives CALWEVGYKKLF.

A remark on this clone: This could be a read error, since a much larger clone is one nucleotide away. The V and J genes are TRGV4 and TRGJ1 or TRGJ2. CDR1 and CDR2 (germline): EGSTGY, YDSYTSSV. V dropped 3 bases and J dropped 0; count of bases not matched to a gene: 5. The CDR3 covers 14 residues. The CDR3 here is CATWDNSNYYKKLF. The CDR3 bases are TGTGCCACCTGGGATAATTCGAATTATTATAAGAAACTCTTT.

Details on this clone: Compared with germline, one end of the junction differs, possibly owing to a read error. V is TRGV4 and J is TRGJ1 or TRGJ2. CDR3 length: 14 amino acids. The germline CDR1 and CDR2 sequences are EGSTGY and YDSYTSSV. CDR3 bases: TGTGCCGCCTGGGATGATCCCCTTTATTATAAGAAACTCTTT. Amino acids: CAAWDDPLYYKKLF.

This clone was seen more than once but under ten times. The chain uses TRGV3 and TRGJP2. Germline V gene lookup returns CDR1 VTNTFY and CDR2 YDVSTARD (reference sequence). The J segment lost 12 bases and the V segment lost 0 bases, leaving 4 bases of the junction unmatched. The CDR3 contains 12 residues. CDR3 in DNA: TGTGCCACCTGGGACAGGCGCGGGATCAAGACGTTT. This codes for CATWDRRGIKTF.

This clone is classed as medium-sized. Other DNA sequences of this sample code for an identical CDR3. The V call is TRGV2, the J call TRGJ1 or TRGJ2. V gave up 0 bases and J gave up 5 bases; unmatched junction bases: 1. CDR3 length equals 12 residues. The germline V gene has CDR1 EGSNGY and CDR2 YDSYNSKV. The CDR3 sequence: CATWDGDYKKLF. The CDR3 DNA is TGTGCCACCTGGGACGGGGATTATAAGAAACTCTTT.

V usage is TRGV2 and J usage is TRGJP2. Germline CDR1 EGSNGY, CDR2 YDSYNSKV. This CDR3 spans 14 amino acids. Trimming cost V 3 bases and J 4 bases; bases outside gene matches: 5. The CDR3 reads CATWDKDSDWIKTF. CDR3 bases: TGTGCCACCTGGGACAAGGATAGTGATTGGATCAAGACGTTT.

On this clone: A much larger clone differs from this one at a single base, so this may be a read error. The V gene is TRGV4, the J gene TRGJ1 or TRGJ2. Germline values: CDR1 EGSTGY, CDR2 YDSYTSSV. The CDR3 is made up of 14 amino acids. CDR3 DNA sequence: TGTGCCACCTGGGATGGGCCGAATTATCATAAGAAACTCTTT. This sequence encodes CATWDGPNYHKKLF.

The chain joins TRGV9 to TRGJ1 or TRGJ2. After removal of 2 bases from V and 15 bases from J, the junction contained 4 bases not matched to a gene. The CDR3 sequence is 9 residues long. Germline V lookup: CDR1 GITISATS, CDR2 ISYDGTV (reference sequence). The CDR3 sequence: CALWEGGLF. For the CDR3, the DNA is TGTGCCTTGTGGGAGGGAGGACTCTTT.

The chain carries TRGV8 and TRGJ1 or TRGJ2. The ends lost 0 bases at V and 10 bases at J; junction bases unmatched: 12. Germline loops: CDR1 VENAVY, CDR2 YDSYNSRV. The CDR3 consists of 14 residues. The CDR3 loop is CATWDRPAGVKKLF. CDR3 DNA sequence: TGTGCCACCTGGGATAGGCCCGCCGGGGTGAAGAAACTCTTT.

This clone was recorded a few times. This sequence joins TRGV8 and TRGJ1 or TRGJ2. V shed 4 bases and J 12 bases; nucleotides not matched to a gene: 9. The germline gives CDR1 VENAVY, CDR2 YDSYNSRV. CDR3 length: 11 amino acids. This CDR3 is CATWDLGRKLF. The CDR3 DNA sequence: TGTGCCACCTGGGACCTCGGTAGGAAACTCTTT.

In this sample, this clone turned up a few times. The chain recombines TRGV2 with TRGJ1 or TRGJ2. This CDR3 region has 11 residues. Germline V gene lookup returns CDR1 EGSNGY and CDR2 YDSYNSKV. V was clipped by 0 bases and J by 14 bases; unmatched bases: 7. The CDR3 nucleotides read TGTGCCACCTGGGACGGGCGGACCCAACTCTTT. Translating it yields CATWDGRTQLF.

This clone is labeled large. Other DNA sequences within the sample encode an identical CDR3. This chain links TRGV8 with TRGJ1 or TRGJ2. The CDR3 spans 11 residues. From germline, CDR1 is VENAVY and CDR2 YDSYNSRV. V dropped 3 bases and J dropped 4; count of bases not matched to a gene: 0. The CDR3 here is CATWDYYKKLF. Written as DNA, the CDR3 is TGTGCCACCTGGGATTATTATAAGAAACTCTTT.

Ten or more counts support this clone. The chain uses TRGV3 and TRGJ1 or TRGJ2. The CDR3 sequence is 14 residues long. Trimming cost V 0 bases and J 0 bases; bases outside gene matches: 2. Germline CDR1 VTNTFY, CDR2 YDVSTARD (reference sequence). The CDR3 protein is CATWDRGNYYKKLF. The CDR3 DNA reads as TGTGCCACCTGGGACAGGGGGAATTATTATAAGAAACTCTTT.

This chain connects TRGV4 to TRGJ1 or TRGJ2. Germline-derived CDR1 and CDR2 are EGSTGY and YDSYTSSV. With 5 bases clipped from V and 0 bases from J, the junction kept 7 bases outside the gene matches. CDR3 length equals 14 residues. DNA for the CDR3: TGTGCCACCTGGGTGGACACGAATTATTATAAGAAACTCTTT. Translating gives CATWVDTNYYKKLF.

This sequence joins TRGV3 and TRGJ1 or TRGJ2. V trimming: 2 bases; J trimming: 10 bases; junction bases outside the gene matches: 5. The CDR3 consists of 11 residues. Per germline, CDR1 VTNTFY and CDR2 YDVSTARD (reference sequence). The CDR3 here is CATWDIQKKLF. The CDR3 DNA is TGTGCCACCTGGGACATCCAAAAGAAACTCTTT.

The V gene is TRGV2, the J gene TRGJP2. The junction had 7 bases not matched to a gene; V was cut back by 0 bases and J by 12 bases. Per the germline V gene, CDR1 is EGSNGY and CDR2 is YDSYNSKV. The CDR3 spans 13 residues. CDR3: CATWDGLHRIKTF. The CDR3 coding sequence is TGTGCCACCTGGGACGGGCTTCATAGGATCAAGACGTTT.

V gene TRGV3 combines with J gene TRGJP2. In germline, CDR1 is VTNTFY, CDR2 YDVSTARD (reference sequence). The CDR3 loop spans 17 amino acids. The V and J ends lost 4 bases and 2 bases, in that order; junction bases with no gene match: 13. CDR3 DNA sequence: TGTGCCACCTGGGATGGCCCCGCCGGCAGTAGTGATTGGATCAAGACGTTT. The encoded protein is CATWDGPAGSSDWIKTF.

This clone was counted between two and nine times. A much more abundant neighbour one base away suggests this may be a read error. V usage is TRGV8 and J usage is TRGJ1 or TRGJ2. J was trimmed by 7 bases and V by 0 bases; bases with no gene match: 3. The germline gives CDR1 VENAVY, CDR2 YDSYNSRV. The CDR3 length is 12 residues. The CDR3 DNA reads as TGTGCCACCTGGGATAGGCAATATAAGAAACTCTTT. It yields the protein CATWDRQYKKLF.